The text below deals with one TCR beta chain. Its antigen is unknown. No quality values exist for individual bases; no much larger clone is one base distant. Based on the germline V gene (reference sequence), the CDR1 and CDR2 sequences are GTSNPN and SVGIG. The CDR3 has 17 amino acids, counting the end cysteine and phenylalanine. Just CDR3 DNA is preserved here, 51 bases in frame from base 1. Trimming takes 1 base from V and 2 bases from J, and the germline ends sit 17 bases apart. Each collaborating institution followed its own protocols to collect whole blood in K2EDTA tubes. Collaborator samples were shipped for TCRbeta analysis as frozen whole blood, isolated PBMCs, or DNA extracted from either sample type. These data originate in a study of blood T cell repertoires in COVID-19 (dated by TCRdb to 2020 to 2021). Background on the whole study: Samples from collaborators originated in the United States, Italy and Spain and spanned both the acute and convalescent phases of COVID-19. Nearly every sample came with metadata listing a de-identified subject ID, COVID-19 status, age in years and sex. HLA class I and class II types, where available, came from metadata supplied by the sample provider rather than from assay-based typing. The material from the prospective study consisted of cDNA or gDNA derived from T cells, B-cell-depleted T cells, or PBMCs. Subjects who had been exposed to COVID-19, were actively infected with it, or had recovered from it provided the deeply sampled blood TCRbeta repertoires that made up the dataset. Samples came from the ongoing ImmuneRACE study (first 160 participants) plus 1,254 subjects from 6 global collaborators. The repertoires were made available in a free public database intended to serve as a resource for research on the immune response to SARS-CoV-2. Results the study describes overall, beyond this receptor: How much clinical and demographic metadata was included differed by source and by participant, and the metadata was provided uncurated.

TCRbeta CDR3 regions were amplified from genomic DNA using the immunoSEQ Assay, a bias-controlled multiplex PCR. In the original analysis: Within the assay, amplification of reference gene primers was used to estimate how many nucleated cells each sample contained. To quantify the absolute abundance of each unique TCRbeta CDR3 rearrangement, sequence reads were collapsed and filtered. For each sample, productive Simpson clonality was calculated as the square root of Simpson's diversity index across productive rearrangements. The clones in this table, taken by TCRdb from immuneACCESS, are in-frame only. Not every clone is retained; where verified, under half of the shortfall comes from an unresolved V gene, and the cause of the rest is unknown. V, J and clone size reflect that table, while D and trimming were determined from the DNA. The sample profile shows some 150,000 clones; about 87% of them were found once. The top ten hold 9.5% to 12% of the sample.

Sequenced material: peripheral blood. The chain joins TRBV30 to TRBJ2-2; no D segment can be confidently identified. This clonotype was sampled from an elderly woman with acute or convalescent COVID-19. The CDR3 protein: CAWSGWLARSNTGELFF. The DNA sequence is TGTGCCTGGAGTGGGTGGTTGGCCAGATCAAACACCGGGGAGCTGTTTTTT.